The 27 T cell receptor beta chains below all came from one sample that was sequenced in a study of shared clonotypes between healthy human individuals. The repertoire was sequenced with immunoSEQ multiplex PCR; TCRdb's copy has only in-frame clones and lacks some. The sample contains 600,000 to 800,000 clones, around 77% of which appear only once. Material: memory CD4+ T cells sorted from blood. Subset specified: CD45RA-negative fraction. The receptors come from a woman in her twenties or thirties in good health.

This chain links TRBV29-1 with TRBJ2-7; TRBD1 agrees at 7 bases. The germline gives CDR1 SQVTM, CDR2 ANQGSEA. This CDR3 region has 12 residues. J was trimmed by 5 bases and V by 6 bases; bases with no gene match: 7. For the CDR3, the DNA is TGCAGCGTAGAGACAGGGTCCCACGAGCAGTACTTC. Protein product: CSVETGSHEQYF.

This clone was picked up a small number of times. The chain uses TRBV29-1 and TRBJ1-4; weak D call: TRBD1 (5 bases). Deletions cut 5 bases from V and 6 bases from J, with 10 bases between. The germline V gene encodes CDR1 SQVTM and CDR2 ANQGSEA. The CDR3 consists of 12 residues. The CDR3 region has the DNA TGCAGCGTTAAAAAACAGGATGAAAAACTGTTTTTT. Protein: CSVKKQDEKLFF.

V is TRBV19 and J is TRBJ2-1; 11 bases agree with TRBD2. Germline V gene data show CDR1 as LNHDA and CDR2 as SQIVND (reference sequence). V was clipped by 4 bases and J by 6 bases; unmatched bases: 5. This CDR3 is 15 amino acids long. CDR3 region: CASSTTSGRRNEQFF. DNA for the CDR3: TGTGCCAGTAGTACCACTAGCGGGAGACGCAATGAGCAGTTCTTC.

The chain employs TRBV4-2 and TRBJ1-2; 7 nucleotides line up with TRBD1. The length of the CDR3 is 15 residues. Germline V gene lookup returns CDR1 LGHNA and CDR2 YNFKEQ. V lost 2 bases and J lost 2; bases outside the gene matches: 5. The CDR3 region has the DNA TGTGCCAGCAGCCAAACTACAGGGGTGAACTATGGCTACACCTTC. Protein sequence: CASSQTTGVNYGYTF.

Here the CDR3 DNA reads TGTGCCAGCGCTCTGCGGGGTAGCGGGATGGATACGCAGTATTTT. Translation gives CASALRGSGMDTQYF. The chain combines TRBV27 with TRBJ2-3; TRBD2 matches at 8 bases. The CDR3 runs 15 residues. The trim removed 8 bases at V and 6 bases at J, leaving 13 bases unmatched. The germline gives CDR1 MNHEY, CDR2 SMNVEV (reference sequence).

The V and J genes are TRBV9 and TRBJ1-3, with 7 bases aligning to TRBD1. V dropped 3 bases and J dropped 0; count of bases not matched to a gene: 3. This CDR3 spans 15 amino acids. Germline CDR1 and CDR2: SGDLS and YYNGEE. The CDR3 spells CASSDAGGSGNTIYF. The CDR3 coding sequence is TGTGCCAGCAGCGACGCAGGGGGCTCTGGAAACACCATATATTTT.

The chain is built from TRBV2 and TRBJ1-1; D not certain. Per germline, CDR1 SNHLY and CDR2 FYNNEI. This CDR3 contains 11 residues. Trimming shortened V by 10 bases and J by 5 bases, and 11 bases separated the two germline ends. The CDR3 region is CAIDGRTEAFF. The CDR3, as DNA: TGTGCCATTGACGGGAGGACTGAAGCTTTCTTT.

This clone has just a few counts. The chain employs TRBV2 and TRBJ2-1, with 10 nucleotides matching TRBD2. This CDR3 is 14 amino acids long. CDR1 is SNHLY, CDR2 FYNNEI, per germline. With 7 bases clipped from V and 8 bases from J, the junction kept 8 bases outside the gene matches. CDR3 sequence: CASKTGLAQDEQFF. The DNA for the CDR3 is TGTGCCAGCAAGACGGGACTAGCGCAAGATGAGCAGTTCTTC. Together with reference TRBV2 and TRBJ2-1, the CDR3 gives the full variable domain: EPEVTQTPSHQVTQMGQEVILRCVPISNHLYFYWYRQILGQKVEFLVSFYNNEISEKSEIFDDQFSVERPDGSNFTLKIRSTKLEDSAMYFCASKTGLAQDEQFFGPGTRLTVL.

The chain is built from TRBV2 and TRBJ1-1; 7 bases are shared with TRBD1. The germline gives CDR1 SNHLY, CDR2 FYNNEI. J lost 0 bases, V lost 11 bases, and 6 bases had no gene match. This CDR3 region has 13 residues. In DNA, the CDR3 is TGTGCCGGGAGGGACAGCTTGAACACTGAAGCTTTCTTT. It specifies CAGRDSLNTEAFF.

V gene TRBV5-1 combines with J gene TRBJ2-7, with TRBD2 identical over 10 bases. The ends lost 3 bases at V and 6 bases at J; junction bases unmatched: 6. CDR1 is SGHRS, CDR2 YFSETQ, per germline. The CDR3 loop spans 14 amino acids. The CDR3 is CASSSLAGESEQYF. The CDR3 nucleotides read TGCGCCAGCAGCTCTCTAGCGGGAGAGTCCGAGCAGTACTTC.

This chain uses TRBV5-1 with TRBJ2-3, with D perhaps TRBD1 (6 bases). This CDR3 has 17 residues. Germline V gene sequence: CDR1 SGHRS, CDR2 YFSETQ. Trimming shortened V by 3 bases and J by 4 bases, and 21 bases separated the two germline ends. The CDR3 region is CASSSPPPPRGPDTQYF. In DNA, the CDR3 is TGCGCCAGCAGCTCCCCTCCCCCCCCCAGGGGTCCAGATACGCAGTATTTT. Together with reference TRBV5-1 and TRBJ2-3, the CDR3 gives the full variable domain: KAGVTQTPRYLIKTRGQQVTLSCSPISGHRSVSWYQQTPGQGLQFLFEYFSETQRNKGNFPGRFSGRQFSNSRSEMNVSTLELGDSALYLCASSSPPPPRGPDTQYFGPGTRLTVL.

This clone was observed a handful of times. This chain links TRBV7-2 with TRBJ2-2; 8 bases agree with TRBD2. CDR1 SGHTA and CDR2 FQGNSA come from the germline V gene. The junction had 7 bases not matched to a gene; V was cut back by 4 bases and J by 3 bases. This CDR3 comprises 16 residues. As DNA, the CDR3 is TGTGCCAGCAGCTCTTATAGCGGGATAGACACCGGGGAGCTGTTTTTT. Translated: CASSSYSGIDTGELFF.

V usage is TRBV11-2 and J usage is TRBJ2-7; tentative D call: TRBD2 (7 bases). The CDR3 totals 15 residues. The germline CDR1 and CDR2 sequences are SGHAT and FQNNGV. Trimming left V 5 bases short and J 0 bases short, with 14 bases between. CDR3 sequence (DNA): TGTGCCAGCAGCGGTGGGGGGGCCGGCTCCTACGAGCAGTACTTC. Translating it yields CASSGGGAGSYEQYF.

The V gene is TRBV28, the J gene TRBJ2-7; 7 bases agree with TRBD2. Trimming removed 6 bases from V and 5 bases from J; junction bases left unmatched: 7. The length of the CDR3 is 13 residues. Germline CDR1 and CDR2: MDHEN and SYDVKM. The CDR3 region is CASSGGSRDEQYF. In DNA, the CDR3 is TGTGCCAGCAGCGGCGGGAGTCGAGACGAGCAGTACTTC. The full variable domain, with the rest looked up from reference TRBV28 and TRBJ2-7, is DVKVTQSSRYLVKRTGEKVFLECVQDMDHENMFWYRQDPGLGLRLIYFSYDVKMKEKGDIPEGYSVSREKKERFSLILESASTNQTSMYLCASSGGSRDEQYFGPGTRLTVT.

This clone has only a few counts. This rearrangement joins TRBV7-7 to TRBJ2-5; no clear D. Deletions cut 5 bases from V and 5 bases from J, with 15 bases between. The germline gives CDR1 SSHAT, CDR2 FNYEAQ (reference sequence). There are 14 residues in the CDR3. The CDR3 DNA is TGTGCCAGCAGCGCATCGGGTCGGTGGGAGACCCAGTACTTC. It is translated as CASSASGRWETQYF.

In its sample, this clone was seen a few times. The chain carries TRBV7-6 and TRBJ2-7, with D possibly TRBD1 on 5 matching bases. The germline V gene has CDR1 SGHVS and CDR2 FNYEAQ. This CDR3 has 14 residues. The V end was cut by 4 bases, the J end by 3 bases, with 13 bases between. The CDR3 is CASSSQSDSYEQYF. The CDR3 region has the DNA TGTGCCAGCAGCTCCCAAAGCGACAGCTACGAGCAGTACTTC.

The chain employs TRBV2 and TRBJ1-1; possible D gene TRBD1, 5 bases. The V end was cut by 6 bases, the J end by 9 bases, with 14 bases between. The length of the CDR3 is 12 residues. Germline V CDR1 and CDR2: SNHLY, FYNNEI. For the CDR3, the DNA is TGTGCCAGCAGCTTTCTTGGGGGTAAAGCTTTCTTT. This translates into CASSFLGGKAFF. The variable domain in full, completed from reference TRBV2 and TRBJ1-1, reads EPEVTQTPSHQVTQMGQEVILRCVPISNHLYFYWYRQILGQKVEFLVSFYNNEISEKSEIFDDQFSVERPDGSNFTLKIRSTKLEDSAMYFCASSFLGGKAFFGQGTRLTVV.

The chain has TRBV7-2 and TRBJ2-5; 7 bases match TRBD2. Germline V gene lookup returns CDR1 SGHTA and CDR2 FQGNSA. The CDR3 has 15 amino acids. Trimming removed 5 bases from V and 2 bases from J; junction bases left unmatched: 8. Here the CDR3 reads CASSRPSGPQETQYF. The CDR3, as DNA: TGTGCCAGCAGCCGCCCTAGCGGACCACAAGAGACCCAGTACTTC.

This chain joins TRBV10-1 and TRBJ1-1; 8 positions match TRBD1. Germline V lookup: CDR1 WNHNN, CDR2 SYGVQD (reference sequence). The CDR3 runs 13 residues. J lost 8 bases, V lost 6 bases, and 8 bases had no gene match. The CDR3 protein is CASRPYPGGEAFF. The CDR3, as DNA: TGCGCCAGCAGACCCTACCCAGGGGGCGAAGCTTTCTTT.

The V call is TRBV29-1, the J call TRBJ1-1; TRBD1 might be the D (5 bases). CDR3 length: 14 residues. Germline CDR1 reads SQVTM; CDR2 reads ANQGSEA. V lost 4 bases and J lost 6, with 18 bases in between. The CDR3 DNA reads TGCAGCGTTGTCCTCCTTCAGGGAACAGCTGAAGCTTTCTTT. Translation: CSVVLLQGTAEAFF.

The rearrangement links TRBV6-5 to TRBJ2-7; 7 nucleotides match TRBD2. Germline CDR1 is MNHEY and CDR2 is SVGAGI. With V trimmed by 10 bases and J by 0 bases, 12 bases remained unmatched. The CDR3 runs 15 residues. The CDR3 coding sequence is TGTGCCAACAGAAGCAGGGAGGGCTGCTCCTACGAGCAGTACTTC. Translating it yields CANRSREGCSYEQYF.

In this sample, this clone turned up once. V is TRBV4-1 and J is TRBJ2-3, with 8 positions matching TRBD2. The CDR3 sequence is 15 residues long. With 2 bases clipped from V and 6 bases from J, the junction kept 7 bases outside the gene matches. From germline, CDR1 is MGHRA and CDR2 YSYEKL. The CDR3 nucleotides read TGCGCCAGCAGCCAAAAAAGCGGGGGACCCGATACGCAGTATTTT. Translating gives CASSQKSGGPDTQYF.

The chain employs TRBV6-1 and TRBJ1-5, with D possibly matching TRBD1 (5 bases). Germline V gives CDR1 MNHNS, CDR2 SASEGT. The V gene lost 4 bases and the J gene lost 0 bases, with 13 bases spanning the gap. This CDR3 comprises 16 residues. The CDR3 region has the DNA TGTGCCAGCAGTGCATCTGGGGGGAATAGCAATCAGCCCCAGCATTTT. Amino acid sequence: CASSASGGNSNQPQHF.

The rearrangement links TRBV5-1 to TRBJ2-3; 11 nucleotides match TRBD2. The germline V gene has CDR1 SGHRS and CDR2 YFSETQ. Trimming cost V 4 bases and J 5 bases; bases outside gene matches: 9. This CDR3 comprises 16 residues. CDR3 residues: CASSALAGVGLDTQYF. CDR3 nucleotides: TGCGCCAGCAGCGCACTAGCGGGAGTAGGCCTAGATACGCAGTATTTT.

With regard to this clone: In the same sample, other DNA sequences code for this CDR3. This chain connects TRBV28 to TRBJ1-1, with 8 bases aligning to TRBD1. The CDR3 has 12 residues. The V and J ends lost 5 bases and 10 bases, in that order; junction bases with no gene match: 6. CDR1 is MDHEN and CDR2 is SYDVKM in the germline V gene. The CDR3 loop reads CASSLQTGGAFF. For the CDR3, the DNA is TGTGCCAGCAGTCTCCAAACAGGGGGAGCTTTCTTT. Variable domain in full (rest from reference TRBV28 and TRBJ1-1): DVKVTQSSRYLVKRTGEKVFLECVQDMDHENMFWYRQDPGLGLRLIYFSYDVKMKEKGDIPEGYSVSREKKERFSLILESASTNQTSMYLCASSLQTGGAFFGQGTRLTVV.

This clone was recorded once. The chain uses TRBV25-1 and TRBJ2-7, with no clear D. CDR1 and CDR2 (germline): MGHDK, SYGVNS. V was cut by 4 bases and J by 2 bases, with 18 bases left in between. The CDR3 consists of 16 residues. DNA of the CDR3: TGTGCCAGCAGTGCCCCAAATCCCGCCCCCACCTACGAGCAGTACTTC. This sequence encodes CASSAPNPAPTYEQYF.

The V gene is TRBV7-8, the J gene TRBJ2-1; 11 bases map to TRBD2. The length of the CDR3 is 15 residues. V trimming: 3 bases; J trimming: 4 bases; junction bases outside the gene matches: 2. Germline loops: CDR1 SGHVS, CDR2 FQNEAQ. The CDR3 DNA follows: TGTGCCAGCAGCTTCAGACTAGCGGGGTACAATGAGCAGTTCTTC. Encoded protein: CASSFRLAGYNEQFF.